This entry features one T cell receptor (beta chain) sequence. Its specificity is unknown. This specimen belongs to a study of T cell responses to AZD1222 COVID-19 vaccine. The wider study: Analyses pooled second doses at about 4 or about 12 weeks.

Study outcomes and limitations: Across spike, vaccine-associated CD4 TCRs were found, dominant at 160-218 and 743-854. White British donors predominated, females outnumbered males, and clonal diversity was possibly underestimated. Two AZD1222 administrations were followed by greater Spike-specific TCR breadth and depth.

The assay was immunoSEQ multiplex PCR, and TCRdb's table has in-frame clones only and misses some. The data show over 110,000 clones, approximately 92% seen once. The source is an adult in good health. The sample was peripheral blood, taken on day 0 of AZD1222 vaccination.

The CDR3 reads CASNFRDRVKKLFF. The CDR3 DNA sequence: TGTGCCAGCAATTTCCGGGACAGGGTGAAAAAACTGTTTTTT. The chain couples TRBV27 to TRBJ1-4; 9 bases map to TRBD1. This CDR3 spans 14 amino acids. The junction had 9 bases not matched to a gene; V was cut back by 7 bases and J by 9 bases. Germline V gene lookup returns CDR1 MNHEY and CDR2 SMNVEV (reference sequence).